Included here is one TCR beta chain sequence, with context. The antigen is unknown. These data belong to a study of cytomegalovirus exposure and HLA in healthy donors. V was pared by 5 bases and J by 0 bases, with 14 bases between. CDR3 size: 16 residues. Germline V lookup: CDR1 LNHNV, CDR2 YYDKDF (reference sequence). The PCR contained 60 Vbeta and 13 Jbeta primers. The table came from immunoSEQ multiplex PCR; TCRdb's copy has only in-frame clones and leaves some out. The sample carries roughly 150,000 clones, about 83% recorded once. Findings and caveats of the study: In vitro, a few CMV-associated chains proved specific for CMV antigens. As was reported, the HLA-A and HLA-B alleles of most subjects were accurately predicted from TCR beta sequences.

The receptor was isolated from a man aged 35-49 years in good health and CMV-seropositive. The source material was PBMCs. V gene TRBV15 combines with J gene TRBJ2-4, with D possibly TRBD2 on 6 matching bases. The CDR3 here is CATSRGTDEAKNIQYF. CDR3 nucleotides: TGTGCCACCAGCCGGGGGACCGACGAAGCCAAAAACATTCAGTACTTC.